These 26 T cell receptor beta chains were sequenced from one sample in a study of shared clonotypes between healthy human individuals. Produced via immunoSEQ multiplex PCR; TCRdb's table is partial and in-frame only. Seen here are about 1,800,000 clones, just under 95% observed once, and the top ten hold 1.2%. CD45RO-negative cells were positively selected for CCR7, leaving out terminally differentiated effector memory CD45RA+ cells. The sequenced sample consisted of naive CD8+ T cells sorted from blood. Receptor source: a man aged 18-30 years in good health.

The V gene is TRBV5-6, the J gene TRBJ1-2; no firm D call. Germline V gives CDR1 SGHDT, CDR2 YYEEEE. This CDR3 is 14 amino acids long. Trimming cost V 1 base and J 3 bases, with 10 bases left between them. The CDR3: CASSLILGYYGYTF. CDR3 nucleotide sequence: TGTGCCAGCAGCTTGATCCTGGGCTACTATGGCTACACCTTC.

The CDR3 protein is CASSAGDFPDTQYF. CDR3 bases: TGTGCCAGCAGCGCAGGGGACTTCCCAGATACGCAGTATTTT. The rearrangement uses TRBV9 and TRBJ2-3; D assignment may be TRBD1 or TRBD2 (6 bases each). Germline CDR1 is SGDLS and CDR2 is YYNGEE. The V end was cut by 3 bases, the J end by 4 bases, with 12 bases between. The CDR3 has 14 amino acids.

A single count supports this clone. This chain uses TRBV9 with TRBJ2-5; TRBD1 matches 11 bases. V was pared by 4 bases and J by 9 bases, with 5 bases of the junction left unmatched. The CDR3 runs to 13 residues. CDR1 and CDR2 (germline): SGDLS, YYNGEE. CDR3 in amino acids: CASSPGQGAAQYF. CDR3 coding DNA: TGTGCCAGCAGCCCCGGACAGGGGGCGGCCCAGTACTTC.

The chain links TRBV4-2 to TRBJ2-7; D is undetermined. Deletions cut 1 base from V and 4 bases from J, with 8 bases between. Germline V CDR1 and CDR2: LGHNA, YNFKEQ. The CDR3 covers 13 residues. This CDR3 reads CASSQGLLYEQYF. Written as DNA, the CDR3 is TGTGCCAGCAGCCAAGGGTTATTGTACGAGCAGTACTTC.

On this clone: In the same sample, other DNA sequences code for this CDR3. This rearrangement joins TRBV6-5 to TRBJ2-1, with D perhaps matching TRBD2 (5 bases). CDR1 and CDR2 (germline): MNHEY, SVGAGI. V lost 2 bases to trimming and J lost 3 bases, with 8 bases between them. This CDR3 comprises 14 residues. The CDR3 is CASSYGERYNEQFF. CDR3 coding DNA: TGTGCCAGCAGTTACGGGGAGCGCTACAATGAGCAGTTCTTC.

J is TRBJ1-3 and V is TRBV19; the D is unclear. The CDR3 contains 14 residues. The germline V gene has CDR1 LNHDA and CDR2 SQIVND (reference sequence). V was clipped by 5 bases and J by 1 base, with 9 bases between them. CDR3: CASSPQESGNTIYF. The CDR3 DNA sequence: TGTGCCAGTAGTCCTCAGGAATCTGGAAACACCATATATTTT. The variable domain in full, completed from reference TRBV19 and TRBJ1-3, reads DGGITQSPKYLFRKEGQNVTLSCEQNLNHDAMYWYRQDPGQGLRLIYYSQIVNDFQKGDIAEGYSVSREKKESFPLTVTSAQKNPTAFYLCASSPQESGNTIYFGEGSWLTVV.

The chain couples TRBV27 to TRBJ1-1; TRBD1 aligns across 7 bases. Germline lookup yields CDR1 MNHEY and CDR2 SMNVEV (reference sequence). The length of the CDR3 is 13 residues. After removal of 8 bases from V and 10 bases from J, the junction contained 13 bases not matched to a gene. The CDR3 DNA follows: TGTGCCAGCGGAGGGGGCGGGTACATGGGAGCTTTCTTT. Translated, it gives CASGGGGYMGAFF.

This rearrangement joins TRBV7-9 to TRBJ2-5; D ambiguous. Between the trimmed V and J ends, which lost 5 bases and 2 bases, there was a span of 12 bases. The CDR3 is 14 amino acids. In germline, CDR1 is SEHNR, CDR2 FQNEAQ (reference sequence). In DNA form, the CDR3 reads TGTGCCAGCAGCCCAGGCTGGTCGCAAGAGACCCAGTACTTC. This translates into CASSPGWSQETQYF.

In nucleotides, the CDR3 is TGTGCCAGCAGCGCCTTTACCAGGGGGGAGACTGAAGCTTTCTTT. Translation gives CASSAFTRGETEAFF. The rearrangement joins TRBV9 to TRBJ1-1; 7 bases align to TRBD1. The CDR3 sequence is 15 residues long. CDR1 SGDLS and CDR2 YYNGEE come from the germline V gene. The V segment lost 3 bases and the J segment 5 bases; nucleotides outside the gene matches: 10.

The chain carries TRBV2 and TRBJ1-2; D is unclear. From germline, CDR1 is SNHLY and CDR2 FYNNEI. CDR3 length: 13 amino acids. V was shortened by 7 bases and J by 0 bases, with 9 bases between the two germline ends. CDR3 DNA: TGTGCCAGCATGACCGGTCCTAACTATGGCTACACCTTC. It is translated as CASMTGPNYGYTF.

Of note for this clone: This sample includes further DNA sequences coding for the same CDR3. The chain links TRBV4-3 to TRBJ2-7, with D maybe TRBD1 (5 bases). V lost 0 bases and J 0 bases, leaving 6 bases between the germline ends. In germline, CDR1 is LGHNA, CDR2 YSLEER. CDR3 size: 14 residues. CDR3 nucleotides: TGCGCCAGCAGCCAAGACAGGGCCTCCTACGAGCAGTACTTC. Translation: CASSQDRASYEQYF.

The chain carries TRBV7-6 and TRBJ1-6; D gene uncertain. There are 15 residues in the CDR3. V lost 1 base to trimming and J lost 5 bases, with 9 bases between them. CDR1 SGHVS and CDR2 FNYEAQ come from the germline V gene. The CDR3 sequence is CASSLGRGHNSPLHF. The CDR3 DNA reads TGTGCCAGCAGCTTAGGTCGCGGTCATAATTCACCCCTCCACTTT.

V gene TRBV6-1 combines with J gene TRBJ1-2; D gene uncertain. Trimming shortened V by 5 bases and J by 1 base, and 8 bases separated the two germline ends. This CDR3 is 13 amino acids long. Looked up from germline, CDR1 is MNHNS and CDR2 is SASEGT. CDR3 DNA sequence: TGTGCCAGCAGTTTTATCGTTAACTATGGCTACACCTTC. Its translation is CASSFIVNYGYTF.

The V and J genes are TRBV27 and TRBJ1-2; D is perhaps TRBD1 (6 bases). Germline values: CDR1 MNHEY, CDR2 SMNVEV (reference sequence). There are 17 residues in the CDR3. V was clipped by 7 bases and J by 2 bases, with 23 bases between them. The CDR3 region is CASTSWDTGGPNYGYTF. The DNA of the CDR3 is TGTGCCAGCACCTCCTGGGACACCGGGGGACCCAACTATGGCTACACCTTC.

This clone was picked up one time. The rearrangement uses TRBV7-9 and TRBJ1-2, with D unclear. CDR3 length equals 13 residues. Germline V gene lookup returns CDR1 SEHNR and CDR2 FQNEAQ (reference sequence). V was clipped by 5 bases and J by 4 bases, with 11 bases between them. The CDR3 nucleotides are TGTGCCAGCAGCCTCCACGGAGGCTATGGCTACACCTTC. Translated, it gives CASSLHGGYGYTF.

V usage is TRBV7-9 and J usage is TRBJ2-7, with TRBD2 as a possible D gene (5 bases). Germline values: CDR1 SEHNR, CDR2 FQNEAQ (reference sequence). The CDR3 is 14 residues long. The V gene lost 0 bases and the J gene lost 4 bases, with 10 bases spanning the gap. The chain's CDR3 is CASSLASGNYEQYF. For the CDR3, the DNA is TGTGCCAGCAGCTTAGCGTCGGGAAATTACGAGCAGTACTTC.

The V and J genes are TRBV4-1 and TRBJ1-5; D call uncertain. Germline CDR1 MGHRA, CDR2 YSYEKL. Trimming shortened V by 0 bases and J by 3 bases, and 6 bases separated the two germline ends. The CDR3 is 14 residues long. CDR3 sequence: CASSQEDHNQPQHF. In DNA form, the CDR3 reads TGCGCCAGCAGCCAAGAAGACCACAATCAGCCCCAGCATTTT.

The chain combines TRBV10-1 with TRBJ1-3; D ambiguous. The ends were cut back, 8 bases at V and 8 bases at J, with 16 bases in the middle. The V gene's germline CDR1 is WNHNN and CDR2 SYGVQD (reference sequence). This CDR3 has 13 residues. CDR3 sequence: CASQRAVQDTIYF. CDR3 nucleotides: TGCGCCAGCCAACGGGCCGTTCAAGACACCATATATTTT.

This clone was found a few times. The rearrangement joins TRBV10-1 to TRBJ2-7; 7 bases fit TRBD2. The junction had 2 bases not matched to a gene; V was cut back by 3 bases and J by 0 bases. Germline assignment: CDR1 WNHNN and CDR2 SYGVQD (reference sequence). This CDR3 is 14 amino acids long. The CDR3 coding sequence is TGCGCCAGCAGTGACGGCGGGAGCTCCTACGAGCAGTACTTC. It translates to CASSDGGSSYEQYF.

The V and J genes are TRBV5-1 and TRBJ2-5; 13 bases match TRBD2. V lost 2 bases, J lost 0 bases, and 4 bases stayed unmatched. The CDR3 has 17 amino acids. Germline V lookup: CDR1 SGHRS, CDR2 YFSETQ. CDR3 in DNA: TGCGCCAGCAGCTTCGGACTAGCGGGGGCGTACCAAGAGACCCAGTACTTC. This translates into CASSFGLAGAYQETQYF. The full variable domain, with the rest looked up from reference TRBV5-1 and TRBJ2-5, is KAGVTQTPRYLIKTRGQQVTLSCSPISGHRSVSWYQQTPGQGLQFLFEYFSETQRNKGNFPGRFSGRQFSNSRSEMNVSTLELGDSALYLCASSFGLAGAYQETQYFGPGTRLLVL.

V is TRBV5-1 and J is TRBJ2-3, with 13 nucleotides matching TRBD2. Germline assignment: CDR1 SGHRS and CDR2 YFSETQ. V lost 4 bases, J lost 4 bases, and 9 bases stayed unmatched. CDR3 size: 17 residues. CDR3 region: CASSHRTSGSGSDTQYF. The CDR3 region has the DNA TGCGCCAGCAGCCATAGGACTAGCGGGAGTGGTTCAGATACGCAGTATTTT.

This chain joins TRBV7-9 and TRBJ2-7; tentatively, D is TRBD1 or TRBD2 (5 bases each). This CDR3 is built from 15 residues. Trimming removed 1 base at V and 4 bases at J, with 14 bases between. Germline CDR1 is SEHNR and CDR2 is FQNEAQ (reference sequence). This chain's CDR3 is CASSLVWGTSYEQYF. The CDR3 DNA reads as TGTGCCAGCAGCTTAGTATGGGGGACCTCTTACGAGCAGTACTTC. Full variable domain (rest looked up from reference TRBV7-9 and TRBJ2-7): DTGVSQNPRHKITKRGQNVTFRCDPISEHNRLYWYRQTLGQGPEFLTYFQNEAQLEKSRLLSDRFSAERPKGSFSTLEIQRTEQGDSAMYLCASSLVWGTSYEQYFGPGTRLTVT.

Comments on this clone: The same CDR3 is also encoded by other DNA sequences in this sample. The gene calls are TRBV20-1 and TRBJ2-1; D is ambiguous. The CDR3 is made up of 11 amino acids. With 3 bases removed from V and 6 bases from J, the gap between germline ends came to 6 bases. Germline V CDR1 and CDR2: DFQATT, SNEGSKA (reference sequence). The CDR3: CSARLINEQFF. The DNA for the CDR3 is TGCAGTGCTAGGTTGATCAATGAGCAGTTCTTC.

This clone has a single count. This chain links TRBV10-1 with TRBJ1-1; D is uncertain. V was cut by 2 bases and J by 3 bases, with 13 bases left in between. The CDR3 is made up of 15 amino acids. From germline, CDR1 is WNHNN and CDR2 SYGVQD (reference sequence). CDR3 in amino acids: CASSEGYIGDTEAFF. The CDR3 nucleotides read TGCGCCAGCAGTGAGGGATACATCGGGGACACTGAAGCTTTCTTT.

This chain uses TRBV10-2 with TRBJ2-3; 11 nucleotides line up with TRBD1. Germline trimming cut 3 bases from V and 5 bases from J; bases unmatched to any gene: 10. In germline, CDR1 is WSHSY, CDR2 SAAADI. This CDR3 spans 17 amino acids. The CDR3: CASSDIRGQGAIDTQYF. CDR3 sequence (DNA): TGCGCCAGCAGTGATATTCGTGGACAGGGGGCAATAGATACGCAGTATTTT.

The chain combines TRBV2 with TRBJ1-3, with 7 bases matching TRBD1. Germline CDR1 SNHLY, CDR2 FYNNEI. J gave up 0 bases and V 7 bases, and 6 bases lay outside the gene matches. The CDR3 contains 15 residues. The CDR3 here is CASTTGTASGNTIYF. The CDR3, as DNA: TGTGCCAGCACCACCGGGACAGCCTCTGGAAACACCATATATTTT.